Following are 23 T cell receptor beta chains from one sample sequenced in a study of cytomegalovirus exposure and HLA in healthy donors. The PCR was carried out with 60 Vbeta primers and 13 Jbeta primers. TCRdb's copy holds only in-frame clones and misses some; the assay was immunoSEQ multiplex PCR. Among around 140,000 clones listed, about 84% were seen once. The sequenced material came from PBMCs. Receptors originate from a woman aged 18-35 years in good health and CMV-seropositive.

V gene TRBV10-3 combines with J gene TRBJ2-2; a weak D match, TRBD1 (6 bases). Looked up from germline, CDR1 is ENHRY and CDR2 is SYGVKD. Trimming shortened V by 10 bases and J by 0 bases, and 15 bases separated the two germline ends. The CDR3 is 15 amino acids. Written as DNA, the CDR3 is TGTGCCACCCTATTAGGGACACCGAACACCGGGGAGCTGTTTTTT. Encoded protein: CATLLGTPNTGELFF.

This clone has just one count. This chain uses TRBV5-1 with TRBJ2-1, with 9 bases aligning to TRBD1. This CDR3 region has 15 residues. Germline values: CDR1 SGHRS, CDR2 YFSETQ. V lost 5 bases, J lost 9 bases, and 12 bases stayed unmatched. The CDR3 DNA reads TGCGCCAGCAGACGCCCGGGACAGGGATTCGGTGAGCAGTTCTTC. Its protein is CASRRPGQGFGEQFF.

The J gene is TRBJ1-1, the V gene TRBV11-3; the D gene is possibly TRBD1 (5 bases). CDR1 SGHNT and CDR2 YENEEA come from the germline V gene. This CDR3 spans 13 amino acids. Trimming stripped 0 bases from V and 3 bases from J, with 5 bases between. The CDR3 region has the DNA TGTGCCAGCAGCTTAGAAGGGGACACTGAAGCTTTCTTT. This gives the protein CASSLEGDTEAFF.

The genes are TRBV28 and TRBJ1-5; 9 nucleotides agree with TRBD1. V trimming: 6 bases; J trimming: 2 bases; junction bases outside the gene matches: 14. CDR3 length: 18 amino acids. Germline-derived CDR1 and CDR2 are MDHEN and SYDVKM. CDR3: CASSQITGGLVGNQPQHF. The CDR3 DNA reads as TGTGCCAGCAGCCAGATAACAGGGGGCTTGGTGGGCAATCAGCCCCAGCATTTT.

This chain joins TRBV13 and TRBJ2-3; no clear D gene. V dropped 3 bases and J dropped 0 bases, with 10 bases sitting between them. Germline CDR1 PRHDT, CDR2 FYEKMQ (reference sequence). The CDR3 extends over 15 amino acids. CDR3 DNA: TGTGCCAGCAGCTTTGGCGGATCTAGCACAGATACGCAGTATTTT. It translates to CASSFGGSSTDTQYF.

The V gene is TRBV5-1, the J gene TRBJ1-1; D may be TRBD1 (5 bases). Trimming stripped 4 bases from V and 1 base from J, with 14 bases between. This CDR3 region has 15 residues. Germline values: CDR1 SGHRS, CDR2 YFSETQ. This CDR3 is CASSLRQSGNTEAFF. The CDR3 DNA sequence: TGCGCCAGCAGCCTACGACAGTCTGGGAACACTGAAGCTTTCTTT. The variable domain in full, with the rest retrieved from reference TRBV5-1 and TRBJ1-1, is KAGVTQTPRYLIKTRGQQVTLSCSPISGHRSVSWYQQTPGQGLQFLFEYFSETQRNKGNFPGRFSGRQFSNSRSEMNVSTLELGDSALYLCASSLRQSGNTEAFFGQGTRLTVV.

The rearrangement uses TRBV14 and TRBJ2-7, with unresolved D. The CDR3 extends over 13 amino acids. V dropped 5 bases and J dropped 3 bases, with 11 bases sitting between them. The germline CDR1 and CDR2 sequences are SGHDN and FVKESK. The CDR3 nucleotides are TGTGCCAGCAGCTCGAACACATACTACGAGCAGTACTTC. Translation gives CASSSNTYYEQYF.

This chain links TRBV10-2 with TRBJ2-1; perhaps TRBD1 as D (5 bases). V dropped 3 bases and J dropped 6 bases, with 15 bases sitting between them. CDR3 size: 15 residues. The germline V gene encodes CDR1 WSHSY and CDR2 SAAADI. CDR3 region: CASSEGFSRGNEQFF. The DNA of the CDR3 is TGCGCCAGCAGTGAAGGCTTTAGTAGGGGCAATGAGCAGTTCTTC.

V usage is TRBV7-2 and J usage is TRBJ2-7, with a weak D call TRBD2 (6 bases). The germline gives CDR1 SGHTA, CDR2 FQGNSA. V was trimmed by 4 bases and J by 2 bases, leaving 12 bases between them. The CDR3 consists of 14 residues. CDR3 loop: CASSSAGSTYEQYF. CDR3 DNA sequence: TGTGCCAGCAGCTCCGCGGGGTCCACCTACGAGCAGTACTTC.

The V and J genes are TRBV6-1 and TRBJ1-1; D gene ambiguous. This CDR3 is built from 12 residues. Germline CDR1 and CDR2: MNHNS and SASEGT. Trimming shortened V by 4 bases and J by 11 bases, and 14 bases separated the two germline ends. The CDR3 region has the DNA TGTGCCAGCAGTGTAAACCCCGGTCGGGCTTTCTTT. Its protein product is CASSVNPGRAFF.

The chain uses TRBV5-1 and TRBJ1-2, with D unresolved. The V gene's germline CDR1 is SGHRS and CDR2 YFSETQ. Trimming removed 0 bases at V and 2 bases at J, with 11 bases between. This CDR3 spans 15 amino acids. CDR3 loop: CASSLEYNNNYGYTF. The CDR3 coding sequence is TGCGCCAGCAGCTTGGAGTATAACAACAACTATGGCTACACCTTC.

The chain joins TRBV7-9 to TRBJ2-2; TRBD1 matches 9 bases. Per the germline V gene, CDR1 is SEHNR and CDR2 is FQNEAQ (reference sequence). Unmatched junction bases numbered 4, after V lost 5 bases and J lost 6 bases. The CDR3 spans 14 residues. The CDR3: CASSPGQGSGELFF. The CDR3 coding sequence is TGTGCCAGCAGCCCGGGACAGGGATCCGGGGAGCTGTTTTTT.

The rearrangement uses TRBV10-1 and TRBJ1-1; possible D gene TRBD1, 6 bases. The CDR3 is 12 residues long. Germline loops: CDR1 WNHNN, CDR2 SYGVQD (reference sequence). V was pared by 0 bases and J by 10 bases, with 9 bases between. The chain's CDR3 is CASSESVGAAFF. CDR3 bases: TGCGCCAGCAGTGAGTCGGTGGGGGCAGCTTTCTTT.

The chain couples TRBV11-2 to TRBJ2-7; 9 bases match TRBD1. With V trimmed by 3 bases and J by 0 bases, 3 bases remained unmatched. Germline V gene data show CDR1 as SGHAT and CDR2 as FQNNGV. The CDR3 is 15 amino acids. The CDR3 region is CASSFMGQGSYEQYF. CDR3 sequence (DNA): TGTGCCAGCAGCTTTATGGGACAGGGCTCCTACGAGCAGTACTTC.

This clone has only a few counts. V is TRBV30 and J is TRBJ2-1; 8 positions match TRBD2. The germline CDR1 and CDR2 sequences are GTSNPN and SVGIG (reference sequence). V was pared by 7 bases and J by 8 bases, with 10 bases of the junction left unmatched. This CDR3 comprises 13 residues. The CDR3 DNA reads TGTGCCTCCTCCGGACTAGCTCTCGATGAGCAGTTCTTC. Protein: CASSGLALDEQFF.

V gene TRBV9 combines with J gene TRBJ2-3; TRBD2 agrees at 12 bases. This CDR3 spans 18 amino acids. V trimming: 1 base; J trimming: 3 bases; junction bases outside the gene matches: 9. Germline V CDR1 and CDR2: SGDLS, YYNGEE. As DNA, the CDR3 is TGTGCCAGCAGCGTACAGCCCCTAGCGGGGGGGGAGACAGATACGCAGTATTTT. The encoded protein is CASSVQPLAGGETDTQYF.

The V gene is TRBV6-5, the J gene TRBJ1-5, with no clear D. V lost 4 bases and J lost 11, with 15 bases in between. The CDR3 consists of 13 residues. Germline V gene sequence: CDR1 MNHEY, CDR2 SVGAGI. DNA for the CDR3: TGTGCCAGCAGTTCGGGTTCCGGATCGTCCCAGCATTTT. It translates to CASSSGSGSSQHF.

This clone has only a few counts. V and J are TRBV7-9 and TRBJ2-3, with D perhaps TRBD1 (6 bases). The CDR3 sequence is 16 residues long. Trimming pared 4 bases from V and 1 base from J, leaving 15 bases between. Germline values: CDR1 SEHNR, CDR2 FQNEAQ (reference sequence). The chain's CDR3 is CASSSHRVSGTDTQYF. CDR3 nucleotide sequence: TGTGCCAGCAGCTCCCACAGGGTCTCCGGCACAGATACGCAGTATTTT.

This chain uses TRBV18 with TRBJ1-5; perhaps TRBD1 as D (5 bases). Trimming took off 6 bases at V and 6 bases at J, with 18 bases between the two ends. CDR1 KGHSH and CDR2 LQKENI come from the germline V gene. The CDR3 spans 15 residues. The CDR3 nucleotides read TGTGCCAGCTCCTTAGGCAGGGAAGTTTCTCAGCCCCAGCATTTT. This translates into CASSLGREVSQPQHF. The full variable domain, completed using reference TRBV18 and TRBJ1-5, is NAGVMQNPRHLVRRRGQEARLRCSPMKGHSHVYWYRQLPEEGLKFMVYLQKENIIDESGMPKERFSAEFPKEGPSILRIQQVVRGDSAAYFCASSLGREVSQPQHFGDGTRLSIL.

This chain uses TRBV5-4 with TRBJ2-5; 12 bases fit TRBD2. V lost 0 bases to trimming and J lost 13 bases; unmatched junction nucleotides: 4. CDR3 length: 13 amino acids. Germline CDR1 and CDR2: SGHNT and YYREEE (reference sequence). This CDR3 is CASSLAGLAGMYF. Here the CDR3 DNA reads TGTGCCAGCAGCTTGGCCGGACTAGCGGGGATGTACTTC.

This sequence joins TRBV10-3 and TRBJ2-7, with 11 bases that match TRBD2. V dropped 0 bases and J dropped 3; count of bases not matched to a gene: 10. Germline loops: CDR1 ENHRY, CDR2 SYGVKD. This CDR3 spans 18 amino acids. The CDR3 DNA reads TGTGCCATCAGTGAGTCGGGGGTTTTTGGGACTAGCGGCTACGAGCAGTACTTC. Translating gives CAISESGVFGTSGYEQYF.

The V call is TRBV7-9, the J call TRBJ2-5; possible D gene TRBD1, 5 bases. Germline assignment: CDR1 SEHNR and CDR2 FQNEAQ (reference sequence). The CDR3 has 14 amino acids. V was trimmed by 5 bases and J by 4 bases, leaving 14 bases between them. CDR3 region: CASSPEGVRETQYF. CDR3 nucleotides: TGTGCCAGCAGCCCCGAAGGGGTTCGAGAGACCCAGTACTTC. The entire variable domain, with the rest obtained from reference TRBV7-9 and TRBJ2-5, is as follows: DTGVSQNPRHKITKRGQNVTFRCDPISEHNRLYWYRQTLGQGPEFLTYFQNEAQLEKSRLLSDRFSAERPKGSFSTLEIQRTEQGDSAMYLCASSPEGVRETQYFGPGTRLLVL.

The V and J genes are TRBV25-1 and TRBJ2-7; the D is unclear. The germline V gene encodes CDR1 MGHDK and CDR2 SYGVNS. Trimming shortened V by 5 bases and J by 1 base, and 9 bases separated the two germline ends. This CDR3 is built from 13 residues. The CDR3 protein is CASSRVGSYEQYF. The CDR3 DNA reads TGTGCCAGCAGTCGGGTAGGATCCTACGAGCAGTACTTC.